This TCR beta chain was identified during a study of regulatory T cells in long-lasting Graves disease. Findings of the study overall: Persistent Graves' patients showed a TCR diversity that was lower than that of newly diagnosed ones.

Time point given: newly diagnosed GD, antithyroid drugs for less than 3 months. Making the TCR library involved RNA that had been extracted from PBMCs. Losses at the gene ends were 2 bases for V and 8 bases for J; bases not matched to a gene: 11. This CDR3 has 15 residues. Germline CDR1 is SNHLY and CDR2 is FYNNEI. Arm-PCR of CDR3 regions and iRepertoire HTBI primers were the basis on which TCR beta libraries were built. TCRdb reanalysed the multiplex PCR reads using MiXCR and keeps one entry per CDR3 protein. The data hold some 500,000 distinct CDR3 sequences, with about 15% observed a single time. In its sample, this clonotype was seen many times. Its antigen is not identified. The sample was also reused in another study, on T cells in Graves' hyperthyroidism and ophthalmopathy. From that second work: Stable hyperthyroidism and ophthalmopathy were separated using 13 V-J signatures.

The chain recombines TRBV2 with TRBJ1-1, with 7 positions matching TRBD1. The source of this sequence is a woman aged 35-65 years with Graves disease. Material: peripheral blood mononuclear cells (PBMCs), obtained at new diagnosis, from a patient treated with antithyroid drugs. CDR3 DNA: TGTGCCAGCAGTGAAACGGGACAGCCAACGGGGGAAGCTTTCTTT. Encoded protein: CASSETGQPTGEAFF.